These 18 T cell receptor beta chains came from one sample sequenced in a study of spatial heterogeneity in lung cancer. Each CDR3 protein gets one entry after TCRdb re-called the 5' RACE reads with MiXCR. The table lists tens of thousands of distinct CDR3 sequences, approximately 12% of them singletons. Time point of the sample: sample taken at primary tumor resection. Unsorted whole RNA of tumor, nontumor lung or frozen PBMC was sequenced. The specimen was PBMCs, collected at surgery. Source of these receptors: a male donor with early-stage non-small cell lung cancer.

This clonotype was observed at least ten times. The chain couples TRBV10-3 to TRBJ2-5; perhaps D is TRBD1 or TRBD2 (7 bases each). The V end lost 3 bases, the J end lost 4 bases, and 18 bases lay between the germline ends. This CDR3 is 16 amino acids long. The germline V gene encodes CDR1 ENHRY and CDR2 SYGVKD. CDR3: CAISDPGQGGLETQYF. CDR3 coding DNA: TGTGCCATCAGTGACCCCGGGCAGGGGGGGCTAGAGACCCAGTACTTC.

J is TRBJ2-5 and V is TRBV25-1, with D maybe TRBD2 (5 bases). CDR1 and CDR2 from the germline V gene are MGHDK and SYGVNS. This CDR3 has 14 amino acids. The germline V and J ends were trimmed by 3 bases and 4 bases, with 12 bases remaining between them. The CDR3 region is CASSDPLAGETQYF. CDR3 nucleotide sequence: TGTGCCAGCAGTGACCCCCTAGCTGGAGAGACCCAGTACTTC.

The gene calls are TRBV6-4 and TRBJ2-3; the D call may be TRBD1 or TRBD2 (5 bases each). The germline CDR1 and CDR2 sequences are MRHNA and SNTAGT. The CDR3 is 13 residues long. The V end was cut by 4 bases, the J end by 5 bases, with 10 bases between. The DNA of the CDR3 is TGTGCCAGCAGTGTAAGGGGAGAAGATACGCAGTATTTT. Translation: CASSVRGEDTQYF.

This clonotype appeared a few times. For the CDR3, the DNA is TGTGCCAGCAGCAGAACCCACGAGAACACTGAAGCTTTCTTT. This translates into CASSRTHENTEAFF. The gene calls are TRBV5-6 and TRBJ1-1, with D unresolved. The V and J ends lost 4 bases and 1 base respectively, with 11 bases between them. There are 14 residues in the CDR3. Germline assignment: CDR1 SGHDT and CDR2 YYEEEE.

At least ten counts were recorded for this clonotype. The chain recombines TRBV7-3 with TRBJ2-2; 7 bases map to TRBD1. The CDR3 loop spans 14 amino acids. Unmatched junction bases numbered 3, after V lost 2 bases and J lost 6 bases. Germline V gives CDR1 SGHTA, CDR2 FQGTGA. CDR3 nucleotide sequence: TGTGCCAGCAGCTTAGACAGGGCGGCCGGGGAGCTGTTTTTT. Its protein product is CASSLDRAAGELFF.

This clonotype was detected many times. The rearrangement joins TRBV29-1 to TRBJ1-2; tentative D call: TRBD1 (5 bases). CDR1 and CDR2 from the germline V gene are SQVTM and ANQGSEA. CDR3 length: 15 residues. Trimming removed 3 bases from V and 3 bases from J, with 17 bases in between. For the CDR3, the DNA is TGCAGCGTTGAGTCAGGGCAGCCGACTGACTATGGCTACACCTTC. Residues: CSVESGQPTDYGYTF.

This clonotype was counted a few times. At one boundary the junction diverges from the germline segment, which might be a read error. The J gene is TRBJ2-3, the V gene TRBV15, with 9 bases aligning to TRBD2. Germline V gives CDR1 LNHNV, CDR2 YYDKDF (reference sequence). The CDR3 is made up of 15 amino acids. The CDR3 bases are TGTGCCACCACCAGACTAGCGGAGCTCACAGATACGCAGTATTTT. It encodes CATTRLAELTDTQYF.

The chain is built from TRBV6-1 and TRBJ1-2; D is unclear. Germline assignment: CDR1 MNHNS and CDR2 SASEGT. Deletions cut 2 bases from V and 4 bases from J, with 11 bases between. CDR3 length equals 14 residues. The CDR3, as DNA: TGTGCCAGCAGTGAACTGGAACGGAGCTATGGCTACACCTTC. It encodes CASSELERSYGYTF.

The CDR3 sequence is CASSLQGGRYEQYF. In DNA form, the CDR3 reads TGTGCCAGCAGCTTGCAGGGAGGTCGCTACGAGCAGTACTTC. V is TRBV5-4 and J is TRBJ2-7; weak D call: TRBD2 (6 bases). V dropped 1 base and J dropped 3 bases, with 11 bases sitting between them. The CDR3 covers 14 residues. Germline loops: CDR1 SGHNT, CDR2 YYREEE (reference sequence). The whole variable domain, remainder taken from reference TRBV5-4 and TRBJ2-7, is ETGVTQSPTHLIKTRGQQVTLRCSSQSGHNTVSWYQQALGQGPQFIFQYYREEENGRGNFPPRFSGLQFPNYSSELNVNALELDDSALYLCASSLQGGRYEQYFGPGTRLTVT.

In its sample, this clonotype was seen a few times. The rearrangement uses TRBV7-2 and TRBJ2-1; a possible D gene is TRBD2 (5 bases). Germline V gives CDR1 SGHTA, CDR2 FQGNSA. Trimming removed 3 bases from V and 5 bases from J, with 8 bases in between. The CDR3 runs to 13 residues. This CDR3 is CASSFGLHNEQFF. CDR3 bases: TGTGCCAGCAGCTTCGGACTTCACAATGAGCAGTTCTTC.

Only a few counts were recorded for this clonotype. CDR3 in DNA: TGTGCCACCAGTGAAGGGGCCCAAGAGACCCAGTACTTC. It yields the protein CATSEGAQETQYF. The V and J genes are TRBV15 and TRBJ2-5; the D gene is possibly TRBD1 (5 bases). This CDR3 comprises 13 residues. V lost 6 bases and J 1 base, leaving 9 bases between the germline ends. Per germline, CDR1 LNHNV and CDR2 YYDKDF (reference sequence).

This clonotype was seen a few times. V and J are TRBV19 and TRBJ1-4; no firm D call. V was trimmed by 3 bases and J by 0 bases, leaving 5 bases between them. This CDR3 comprises 14 residues. Germline assignment: CDR1 LNHDA and CDR2 SQIVND (reference sequence). The CDR3 DNA reads TGTGCCAGTAGTATCGATTCAACTAATGAAAAACTGTTTTTT. Amino acid sequence: CASSIDSTNEKLFF.

This clonotype was detected only a few times. This rearrangement joins TRBV10-3 to TRBJ1-1; weak D call: TRBD1 (5 bases). Trimming left V 2 bases short and J 5 bases short, with 12 bases between. This CDR3 contains 14 residues. Germline V gene sequence: CDR1 ENHRY, CDR2 SYGVKD. CDR3: CAISETRETTEAFF. CDR3 coding DNA: TGTGCCATCAGTGAGACCAGGGAGACAACTGAAGCTTTCTTT.

This clonotype was recorded a few times. The chain employs TRBV29-1 and TRBJ1-1; D is perhaps TRBD1 (5 bases). The CDR3 loop spans 12 amino acids. Per germline, CDR1 SQVTM and CDR2 ANQGSEA. Trimming left V 0 bases short and J 8 bases short, with 10 bases between. CDR3 nucleotides: TGCAGCGTTGAAGAGGGGGGTATCGAAGCTTTCTTT. Its translation is CSVEEGGIEAFF.

The table lists this clonotype with a few counts. The CDR3 nucleotides are TGCAGTGCTACCCGGGAATTACTCAATGAGCAGTTCTTC. Protein product: CSATRELLNEQFF. The J gene is TRBJ2-1, the V gene TRBV20-1; D perhaps matches TRBD2 (5 bases). CDR3 length: 13 residues. V was pared by 4 bases and J by 6 bases, with 13 bases between. Germline CDR1 DFQATT, CDR2 SNEGSKA (reference sequence).

This clonotype has just a few counts. The gene calls are TRBV7-3 and TRBJ2-1; maybe TRBD1 (6 bases). Trimming removed 5 bases from V and 9 bases from J, with 8 bases in between. Germline lookup yields CDR1 SGHTA and CDR2 FQGTGA. This CDR3 region has 11 residues. In nucleotides, the CDR3 is TGTGCCAGCAGCCAGGGGAGTGAGCAGTTCTTC. Amino acid sequence: CASSQGSEQFF.

There are many counts of this clonotype. The chain is built from TRBV5-1 and TRBJ1-1; D call uncertain. The CDR3 consists of 14 residues. Trimming shortened V by 4 bases and J by 1 base, and 11 bases separated the two germline ends. Germline lookup yields CDR1 SGHRS and CDR2 YFSETQ. This chain's CDR3 is CASSPTAGNTEAFF. CDR3 DNA: TGCGCCAGCAGCCCGACGGCGGGGAACACTGAAGCTTTCTTT.

The chain carries TRBV7-3 and TRBJ2-1; maybe TRBD2 (6 bases). CDR1 and CDR2 (germline): SGHTA, FQGTGA. Trimming stripped 3 bases from V and 5 bases from J, with 14 bases between. CDR3 size: 15 residues. The CDR3, as DNA: TGTGCCAGCAGCTTGGCGGGAAGGAGCAACAATGAGCAGTTCTTC. Its protein product is CASSLAGRSNNEQFF.